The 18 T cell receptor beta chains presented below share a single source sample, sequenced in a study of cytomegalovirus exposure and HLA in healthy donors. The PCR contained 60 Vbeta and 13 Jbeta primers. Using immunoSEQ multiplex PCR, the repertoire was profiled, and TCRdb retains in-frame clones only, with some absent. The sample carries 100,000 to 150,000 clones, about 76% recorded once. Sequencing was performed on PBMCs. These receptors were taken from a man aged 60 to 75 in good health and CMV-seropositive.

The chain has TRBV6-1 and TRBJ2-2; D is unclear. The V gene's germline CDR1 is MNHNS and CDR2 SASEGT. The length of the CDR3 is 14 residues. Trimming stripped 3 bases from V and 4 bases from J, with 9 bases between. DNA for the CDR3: TGTGCCAGCAGTGAGACACGAACCACCGGGGAGCTGTTTTTT. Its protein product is CASSETRTTGELFF.

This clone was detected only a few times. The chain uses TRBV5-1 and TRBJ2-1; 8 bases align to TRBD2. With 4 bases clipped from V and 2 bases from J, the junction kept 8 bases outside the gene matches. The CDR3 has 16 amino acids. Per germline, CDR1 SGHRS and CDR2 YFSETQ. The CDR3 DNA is TGCGCCAGCAGCGAGACAGCGGGGGCGGCCTACAATGAGCAGTTCTTC. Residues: CASSETAGAAYNEQFF.

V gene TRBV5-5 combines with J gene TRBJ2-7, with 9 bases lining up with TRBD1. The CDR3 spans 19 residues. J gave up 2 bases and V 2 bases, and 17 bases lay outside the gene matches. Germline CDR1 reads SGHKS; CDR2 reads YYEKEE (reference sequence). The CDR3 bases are TGTGCCAGCAGCTTTGGAACGGGACAGGGCTTTTTTTTCCCCTACGAGCAGTACTTC. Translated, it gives CASSFGTGQGFFFPYEQYF. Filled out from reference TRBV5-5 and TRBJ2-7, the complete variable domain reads DAGVTQSPTHLIKTRGQQVTLRCSPISGHKSVSWYQQVLGQGPQFIFQYYEKEERGRGNFPDRFSARQFPNYSSELNVNALLLGDSALYLCASSFGTGQGFFFPYEQYFGPGTRLTVT.

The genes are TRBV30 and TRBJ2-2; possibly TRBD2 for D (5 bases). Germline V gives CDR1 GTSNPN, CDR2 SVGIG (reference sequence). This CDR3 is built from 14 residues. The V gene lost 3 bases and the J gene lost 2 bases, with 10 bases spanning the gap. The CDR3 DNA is TGTGCCTGGAGCGGGGAACAAAACACCGGGGAGCTGTTTTTT. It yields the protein CAWSGEQNTGELFF.

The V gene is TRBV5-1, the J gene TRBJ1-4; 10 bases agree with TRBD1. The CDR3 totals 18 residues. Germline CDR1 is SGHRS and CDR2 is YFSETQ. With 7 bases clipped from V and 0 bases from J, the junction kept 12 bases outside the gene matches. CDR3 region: CASANAGTGDSTNEKLFF. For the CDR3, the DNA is TGCGCCAGCGCCAATGCCGGGACAGGGGATTCAACTAATGAAAAACTGTTTTTT.

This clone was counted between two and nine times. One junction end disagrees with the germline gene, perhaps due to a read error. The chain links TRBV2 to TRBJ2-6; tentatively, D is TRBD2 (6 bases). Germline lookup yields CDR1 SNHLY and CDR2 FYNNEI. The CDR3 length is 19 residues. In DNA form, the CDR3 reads TGTGCCAGCAGTCTCGTCAAGGATAAAACTAGCTCTGGGGCCAACGGCCTGACTTTC. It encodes CASSLVKDKTSSGANGLTF.

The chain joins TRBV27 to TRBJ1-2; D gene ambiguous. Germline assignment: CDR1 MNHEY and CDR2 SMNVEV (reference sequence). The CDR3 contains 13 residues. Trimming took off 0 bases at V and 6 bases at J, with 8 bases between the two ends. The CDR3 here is CASSLSPGDGYTF. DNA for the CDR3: TGTGCCAGCAGTTTATCACCGGGTGATGGCTACACCTTC.

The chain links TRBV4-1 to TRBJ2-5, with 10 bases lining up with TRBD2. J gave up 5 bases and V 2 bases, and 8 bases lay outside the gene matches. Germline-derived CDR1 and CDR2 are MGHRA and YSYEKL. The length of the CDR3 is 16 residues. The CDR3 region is CASSQKAGGLGETQYF. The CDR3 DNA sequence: TGCGCCAGCAGCCAAAAAGCGGGGGGGCTAGGTGAGACCCAGTACTTC.

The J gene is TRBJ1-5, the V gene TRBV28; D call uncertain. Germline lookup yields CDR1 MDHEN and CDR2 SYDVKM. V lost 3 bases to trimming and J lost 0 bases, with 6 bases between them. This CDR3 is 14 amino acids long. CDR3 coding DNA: TGTGCCAGCAGTTTGGTCAGTAGCAATCAGCCCCAGCATTTT. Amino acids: CASSLVSSNQPQHF. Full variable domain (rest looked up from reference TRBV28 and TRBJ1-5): DVKVTQSSRYLVKRTGEKVFLECVQDMDHENMFWYRQDPGLGLRLIYFSYDVKMKEKGDIPEGYSVSREKKERFSLILESASTNQTSMYLCASSLVSSNQPQHFGDGTRLSIL.

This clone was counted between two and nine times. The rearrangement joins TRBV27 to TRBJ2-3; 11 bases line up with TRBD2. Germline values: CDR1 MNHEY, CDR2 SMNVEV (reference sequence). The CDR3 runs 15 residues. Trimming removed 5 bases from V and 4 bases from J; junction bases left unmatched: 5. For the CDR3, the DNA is TGTGCCAGCAGTCCGACTAGCGGGAATTCAGATACGCAGTATTTT. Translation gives CASSPTSGNSDTQYF.

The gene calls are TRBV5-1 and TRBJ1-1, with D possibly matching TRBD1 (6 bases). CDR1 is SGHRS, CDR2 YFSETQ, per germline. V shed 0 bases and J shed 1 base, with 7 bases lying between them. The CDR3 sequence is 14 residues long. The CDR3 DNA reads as TGCGCCAGCAGCTTGGCACAGGGGAACACTGAAGCTTTCTTT. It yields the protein CASSLAQGNTEAFF.

CDR3 sequence: CASSLLPGGWGYTF. DNA of the CDR3: TGTGCCAGCAGCTTACTTCCAGGGGGCTGGGGCTACACCTTC. The rearrangement uses TRBV11-3 and TRBJ1-2; the match to TRBD1 covers 8 bases. CDR3 size: 14 residues. V shed 2 bases, J shed 8 bases, and the junction held 7 bases outside the gene matches. Germline assignment: CDR1 SGHNT and CDR2 YENEEA.

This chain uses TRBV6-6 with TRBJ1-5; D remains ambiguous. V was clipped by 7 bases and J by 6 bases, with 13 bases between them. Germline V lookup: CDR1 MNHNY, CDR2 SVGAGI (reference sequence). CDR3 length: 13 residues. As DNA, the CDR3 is TGTGCCAGCATGAGCGTGGAAGGTCAGCCCCAGCATTTT. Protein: CASMSVEGQPQHF.

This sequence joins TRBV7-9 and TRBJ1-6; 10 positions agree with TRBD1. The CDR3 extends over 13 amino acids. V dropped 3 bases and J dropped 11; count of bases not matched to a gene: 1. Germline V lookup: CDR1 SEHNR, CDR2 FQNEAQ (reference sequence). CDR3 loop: CASSFDRGPPLHF. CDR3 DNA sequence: TGTGCCAGCAGCTTCGACAGGGGGCCACCCCTCCACTTT. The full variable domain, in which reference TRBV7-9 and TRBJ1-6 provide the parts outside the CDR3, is DTGVSQNPRHKITKRGQNVTFRCDPISEHNRLYWYRQTLGQGPEFLTYFQNEAQLEKSRLLSDRFSAERPKGSFSTLEIQRTEQGDSAMYLCASSFDRGPPLHFGNGTRLTVT.

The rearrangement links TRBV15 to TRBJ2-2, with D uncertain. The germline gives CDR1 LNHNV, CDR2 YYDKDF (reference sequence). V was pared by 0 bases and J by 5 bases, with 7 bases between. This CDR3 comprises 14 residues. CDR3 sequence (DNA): TGTGCCACCAGCAGAGAGGAGAAAACCGGGGAGCTGTTTTTT. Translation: CATSREEKTGELFF.

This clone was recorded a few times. CDR3 DNA: TGTGCCAGCAGTGACTCCCAGGGACAGGGAACAGATACGCAGTATTTT. Its translation: CASSDSQGQGTDTQYF. V usage is TRBV6-4 and J usage is TRBJ2-3, with 9 bases matching TRBD1. The CDR3 is 16 amino acids. Germline CDR1 MRHNA, CDR2 SNTAGT. V lost 0 bases, J lost 3 bases, and 4 bases stayed unmatched.

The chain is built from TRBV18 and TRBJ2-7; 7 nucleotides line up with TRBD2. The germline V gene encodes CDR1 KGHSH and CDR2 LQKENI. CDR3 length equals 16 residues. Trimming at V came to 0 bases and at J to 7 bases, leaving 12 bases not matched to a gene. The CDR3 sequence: CASSPPSGGIPGEQYF. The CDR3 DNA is TGTGCCAGCTCACCACCCTCGGGGGGTATTCCTGGAGAGCAGTACTTC.

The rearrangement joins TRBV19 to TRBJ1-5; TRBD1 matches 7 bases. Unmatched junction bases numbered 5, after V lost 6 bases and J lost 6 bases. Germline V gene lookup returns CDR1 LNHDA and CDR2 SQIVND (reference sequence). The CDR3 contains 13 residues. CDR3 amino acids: CASRDRDPQPQHF. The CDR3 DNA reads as TGTGCCAGTAGAGACAGGGATCCTCAGCCCCAGCATTTT. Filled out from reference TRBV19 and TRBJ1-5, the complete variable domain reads DGGITQSPKYLFRKEGQNVTLSCEQNLNHDAMYWYRQDPGQGLRLIYYSQIVNDFQKGDIAEGYSVSREKKESFPLTVTSAQKNPTAFYLCASRDRDPQPQHFGDGTRLSIL.